What follows are 28 T cell receptor beta chains derived from one specimen sequenced in a study of T cell responses to AZD1222 COVID-19 vaccine. This table comes from immunoSEQ multiplex PCR, and its TCRdb copy is limited to in-frame clones, with some not included. The profile shows 65,000 to 95,000 clones, roughly 88% of them singletons. Sequenced material: peripheral blood, taken 28 days after the second AZD1222 dose. The origin of the receptors is an adult who received the AZD1222 COVID-19 vaccine.

The chain links TRBV18 to TRBJ2-2, with 10 bases identical to TRBD1. The CDR3 has 14 residues. J was trimmed by 5 bases and V by 3 bases; bases with no gene match: 0. CDR1 is KGHSH and CDR2 is LQKENI in the germline V gene. For the CDR3, the DNA is TGTGCCAGCTCACCGGGACAGGGGACCGGGGAGCTGTTTTTT. Amino acids: CASSPGQGTGELFF.

This clone occurred a few times. The chain couples TRBV13 to TRBJ1-4; 8 bases match TRBD1. In germline, CDR1 is PRHDT, CDR2 FYEKMQ (reference sequence). V shed 5 bases, J shed 5 bases, and the junction held 4 bases outside the gene matches. The length of the CDR3 is 14 residues. CDR3 bases: TGTGCCAGCAGCAGGGGACAGGTGAATGAAAAACTGTTTTTT. Amino acid sequence: CASSRGQVNEKLFF.

This clone was observed a few times. The chain recombines TRBV28 with TRBJ1-6; 8 bases agree with TRBD1. Unmatched junction bases numbered 24, after V lost 5 bases and J lost 9 bases. Germline V CDR1 and CDR2: MDHEN, SYDVKM. There are 20 residues in the CDR3. Here the CDR3 DNA reads TGTGCCAGCAGTCCCCTTGGAGGGGACAGGTCCGTCGGTCCGGGTTCACCCCTCCACTTT. Translated, it gives CASSPLGGDRSVGPGSPLHF.

The genes are TRBV15 and TRBJ2-5; the match to TRBD2 covers 8 bases. Germline V gene sequence: CDR1 LNHNV, CDR2 YYDKDF (reference sequence). The CDR3 loop spans 15 amino acids. The V segment lost 5 bases and the J segment 5 bases; nucleotides outside the gene matches: 10. Here the CDR3 reads CATSALVAGFETQYF. The CDR3 DNA reads as TGTGCCACCAGCGCGTTAGTAGCGGGGTTTGAGACCCAGTACTTC.

This clone was seen a handful of times. One junction end does not reproduce the germline sequence, and a read error may be involved. The chain links TRBV20-1 to TRBJ1-5; no clear D. This CDR3 region has 8 residues. Germline V gives CDR1 DFQATT, CDR2 SNEGSKA (reference sequence). CDR3 region: CSASSDLF. CDR3 nucleotide sequence: TGCAGTGCTAGTAGTGACCTTTTT.

This clone has a single count. The rearrangement uses TRBV30 and TRBJ1-5; no clear D. CDR3 size: 16 residues. Per germline, CDR1 GTSNPN and CDR2 SVGIG (reference sequence). The V end was cut by 0 bases, the J end by 2 bases, with 14 bases between. The CDR3 spells CAWSVKGITGNQPQHF. Written as DNA, the CDR3 is TGTGCCTGGAGTGTAAAGGGAATAACTGGCAATCAGCCCCAGCATTTT.

This sequence joins TRBV12-3 or TRBV12-4 and TRBJ2-1; D gene unclear. V was cut by 3 bases and J by 6 bases, with 6 bases left in between. The CDR3 consists of 12 residues. CDR3 bases: TGTGCCAGCAGTTTCCAAATCAATGAGCAGTTCTTC. This gives the protein CASSFQINEQFF.

This clone appeared once. V usage is TRBV6-5 and J usage is TRBJ1-6; D is uncertain. The CDR3 sequence is 15 residues long. The germline CDR1 and CDR2 sequences are MNHEY and SVGAGI. The V gene lost 7 bases and the J gene lost 4 bases, with 14 bases spanning the gap. This chain's CDR3 is CASTITPAYNSPLHF. The CDR3 DNA follows: TGTGCCAGCACTATCACACCTGCATATAATTCACCCCTCCACTTT.

This sequence joins TRBV5-8 and TRBJ2-4, with a weak D call TRBD2 (5 bases). This CDR3 spans 14 amino acids. Trimming stripped 4 bases from V and 3 bases from J, with 11 bases between. CDR1 is SGHTS, CDR2 YDEGEE, per germline. The CDR3 here is CASSTLVGKNIQYF. In DNA, the CDR3 is TGTGCCAGCAGCACACTAGTGGGCAAAAACATTCAGTACTTC.

The rearrangement links TRBV7-2 to TRBJ2-3; no definite D call. Trimming took 4 bases from V and 4 from J, leaving 9 bases between them. The CDR3 has 13 residues. CDR1 and CDR2 (germline): SGHTA, FQGNSA. The CDR3 nucleotides are TGTGCCAGCAGCTCCCGAGGTGCAGATACGCAGTATTTT. Encoded protein: CASSSRGADTQYF.

The chain joins TRBV18 to TRBJ2-3, with D possibly being TRBD2 (7 bases). The V and J ends lost 7 bases and 4 bases respectively, with 15 bases between them. Germline V gene lookup returns CDR1 KGHSH and CDR2 LQKENI. The length of the CDR3 is 14 residues. The CDR3 sequence is CASFTSGGADTQYF. For the CDR3, the DNA is TGTGCCAGCTTTACGTCGGGGGGCGCAGATACGCAGTATTTT.

The rearrangement links TRBV19 to TRBJ1-5; D might be TRBD1 (6 bases). Germline-derived CDR1 and CDR2 are LNHDA and SQIVND (reference sequence). This CDR3 comprises 17 residues. V was clipped by 3 bases and J by 5 bases, with 20 bases between them. CDR3: CASSMVLVGAQDQPQHF. CDR3 DNA sequence: TGTGCCAGTAGTATGGTTCTTGTGGGGGCGCAGGATCAGCCCCAGCATTTT.

The chain joins TRBV5-5 to TRBJ2-7, with a weak D call TRBD1 (5 bases). V lost 0 bases and J lost 3, with 7 bases in between. In germline, CDR1 is SGHKS, CDR2 YYEKEE (reference sequence). The CDR3 has 13 residues. The CDR3 here is CASSLGQLYEQYF. In DNA, the CDR3 is TGTGCCAGCAGCTTGGGACAGCTCTACGAGCAGTACTTC.

The chain links TRBV12-3 or TRBV12-4 to TRBJ1-2; a weak D match, TRBD1 (5 bases). The CDR3 is 13 residues long. The ends were cut back, 2 bases at V and 8 bases at J, with 12 bases in the middle. The CDR3 region has the DNA TGTGCCAGCAGTTTATGGTCAGGGTCCGGCTACACCTTC. It is translated as CASSLWSGSGYTF.

The rearrangement links TRBV11-2 to TRBJ2-7; tentative D call: TRBD1 (6 bases). CDR3 length: 13 residues. Trimming took off 7 bases at V and 3 bases at J, with 13 bases between the two ends. The germline CDR1 and CDR2 sequences are SGHAT and FQNNGV. CDR3 DNA sequence: TGTGCCAGCACCCCCGGACAGCACTACGAGCAGTACTTC. Its translation: CASTPGQHYEQYF.

The rearrangement uses TRBV6-5 and TRBJ1-1, with a possible D match to TRBD1 (5 bases). Trimming shortened V by 7 bases and J by 8 bases, and 20 bases separated the two germline ends. The CDR3 covers 14 residues. Germline V gene lookup returns CDR1 MNHEY and CDR2 SVGAGI. The CDR3 reads CASTLSEGRGEAFF. The CDR3 nucleotides read TGTGCCAGCACTCTATCTGAGGGGAGAGGGGAAGCTTTCTTT.

V gene TRBV6-5 combines with J gene TRBJ1-6; unclear D gene. Germline V CDR1 and CDR2: MNHEY, SVGAGI. Trimming took off 2 bases at V and 7 bases at J, with 6 bases between the two ends. There are 13 residues in the CDR3. The CDR3 nucleotides are TGTGCCAGCAGTTACACGGAGAATTCACCCCTCCACTTT. Its translation is CASSYTENSPLHF.

The chain uses TRBV9 and TRBJ2-2; D is possibly TRBD1 (6 bases). The V end lost 3 bases, the J end lost 3 bases, and 15 bases lay between the germline ends. Looked up from germline, CDR1 is SGDLS and CDR2 is YYNGEE. The CDR3 spans 16 residues. CDR3 residues: CASSEGRTDYTGELFF. CDR3 coding DNA: TGTGCCAGCAGCGAGGGAAGGACAGATTACACCGGGGAGCTGTTTTTT.

V is TRBV2 and J is TRBJ1-6, with TRBD1 matching over 10 bases. This CDR3 is built from 17 residues. Germline V gives CDR1 SNHLY, CDR2 FYNNEI. V trimming: 6 bases; J trimming: 0 bases; junction bases outside the gene matches: 5. This CDR3 is CASRGTGARSYNSPLHF. The CDR3 nucleotides read TGTGCCAGCAGGGGGACAGGGGCGCGCTCCTATAATTCACCCCTCCACTTT.

The chain links TRBV30 to TRBJ1-2, with D possibly being TRBD1 (5 bases). The CDR3 contains 13 residues. V was cut by 0 bases and J by 8 bases, with 13 bases left in between. The V gene's germline CDR1 is GTSNPN and CDR2 SVGIG (reference sequence). CDR3 bases: TGTGCCTGGAGTGTCAGGCAGGGAATCGGCTACACCTTC. Its translation: CAWSVRQGIGYTF.

The CDR3 DNA is TGTGCCAGCAGTTTAGTTCCAGGCCTTTACGGAAGCTCCTATAATTCACCCCTCCACTTT. Translation: CASSLVPGLYGSSYNSPLHF. The J gene is TRBJ1-6, the V gene TRBV28; D gene uncertain. The germline CDR1 and CDR2 sequences are MDHEN and SYDVKM. The CDR3 consists of 20 residues. V lost 2 bases to trimming and J lost 0 bases, with 20 bases between them.

V is TRBV30 and J is TRBJ1-1; unclear D gene. V shed 3 bases and J shed 0 bases, with 14 bases lying between them. CDR1 and CDR2 from the germline V gene are GTSNPN and SVGIG (reference sequence). The CDR3 spans 15 residues. The CDR3 sequence is CAWRNEGNMNTEAFF. DNA for the CDR3: TGTGCCTGGAGGAATGAAGGGAATATGAACACTGAAGCTTTCTTT.

The chain employs TRBV5-4 and TRBJ1-6, with D unresolved. Trimming shortened V by 2 bases and J by 7 bases, and 10 bases separated the two germline ends. CDR3 length: 14 residues. CDR1 SGHNT and CDR2 YYREEE come from the germline V gene (reference sequence). CDR3 nucleotide sequence: TGTGCCAGCAGCTTTTATCGCAGCAATTCACCCCTCCACTTT. Translated, it gives CASSFYRSNSPLHF.

The chain is built from TRBV12-3 or TRBV12-4 and TRBJ2-7; D call uncertain. Trimming shortened V by 7 bases and J by 7 bases, and 14 bases separated the two germline ends. The CDR3 is 12 residues long. CDR3 in DNA: TGTGCCAGCAAATTCTCTATTGGGGAGCAGTACTTC. It is translated as CASKFSIGEQYF.

This rearrangement joins TRBV3-1 (or the pseudogene TRBV3-2) to TRBJ2-5; TRBD2 is a possible D gene (6 bases). V gave up 5 bases and J gave up 5 bases, with 21 bases separating them. Germline lookup yields CDR1 LGHDT and CDR2 YNNKEL (reference sequence). The CDR3 has 16 residues. The CDR3 nucleotides are TGTGCCAGCAGCTCCCGTGGGACTCCCGATAAGGAGACCCAGTACTTC. It is translated as CASSSRGTPDKETQYF.

In its sample, this clone was seen once. The chain employs TRBV30 and TRBJ1-5; D gene ambiguous. In germline, CDR1 is GTSNPN, CDR2 SVGIG (reference sequence). CDR3 length: 13 amino acids. Trimming took 4 bases from V and 5 from J, leaving 12 bases between them. CDR3 bases: TGTGCCTGGAACAAGGACCTGTATCAGCCCCAGCATTTT. It translates to CAWNKDLYQPQHF.

As concerns this clone: At one of its ends the junction is not consistent with the germline gene, which may arise from a read error. This chain links TRBV7-7 with TRBJ1-5; possibly TRBD1 for D (6 bases). The CDR3 runs 17 residues. The germline V gene encodes CDR1 SSHAT and CDR2 FNYEAQ (reference sequence). The CDR3 protein is CASSLGAKRTEYQPQHF. CDR3 DNA: TGTGCTAGCAGCTTAGGGGCAAAAAGGACAGAATATCAGCCCCAGCATTTT.

The gene calls are TRBV5-4 and TRBJ2-1; D assignment may be TRBD1 or TRBD2 (6 bases each). Germline CDR1 SGHNT, CDR2 YYREEE (reference sequence). The ends were cut back, 2 bases at V and 6 bases at J, with 18 bases in the middle. CDR3 size: 16 residues. The chain's CDR3 is CASSFEGGLALNEQFF. CDR3 DNA sequence: TGTGCCAGCAGCTTCGAGGGGGGTCTGGCCCTCAATGAGCAGTTCTTC.